The sequence of this T cell receptor beta chain was determined in a study of shared clonotypes between healthy human individuals. Study findings and constraints: Clonotype sharing across donors was expected to vary with sequencing depth. Memory subsets had estimated richness that was generally smaller than that of naive subsets.

Notes on this clone: Its cognate antigen is unknown.

It was at deep level that the assay was run. Sequenced by immunoSEQ multiplex PCR; TCRdb stores in-frame clones only, minus some. Among some 2,500,000 clones listed, about nine tenths were seen once. Caucasian adults residing in Nashville, Tennessee made up all the donors. This CDR3 is 17 amino acids long. The V gene lost 1 base and the J gene lost 1 base, with 15 bases spanning the gap. Germline CDR1 SGHAT, CDR2 FQNNGV. The sample was naive CD4+ T cells from PBMCs. Indicated subset: CD45RA+ positively selected. The receptor was derived from a young man in good health. Some clones in this sample may be carry-over from other donors' samples. V usage is TRBV11-2 and J usage is TRBJ2-3; the D gene is possibly TRBD2 (6 bases). The CDR3, as DNA: TGTGCCAGCAGCTTAGGGACGACCTGGGGGGGCACAGATACGCAGTATTTT. Translation: CASSLGTTWGGTDTQYF.